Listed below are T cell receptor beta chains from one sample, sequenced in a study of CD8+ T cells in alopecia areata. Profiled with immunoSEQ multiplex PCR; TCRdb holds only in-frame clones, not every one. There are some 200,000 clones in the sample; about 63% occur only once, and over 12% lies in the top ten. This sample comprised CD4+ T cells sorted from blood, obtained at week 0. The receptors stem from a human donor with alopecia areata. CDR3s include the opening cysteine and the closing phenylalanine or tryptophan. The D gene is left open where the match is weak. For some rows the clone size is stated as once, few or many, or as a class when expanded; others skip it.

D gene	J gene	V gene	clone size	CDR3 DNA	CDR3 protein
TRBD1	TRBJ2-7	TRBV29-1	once	TGCAGCGTTGGAGGGGGCTCGTACGAGCAGTACTTC	CSVGGGSYEQYF
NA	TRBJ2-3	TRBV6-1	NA	TGTGCCAGCAGTGGGGGGTTGGCAGATACGCAGTATTTT	CASSGGLADTQYF
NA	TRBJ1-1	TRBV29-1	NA	TGCAGCGTTGAAGGGACCCAGAACACTGAAGCTTTCTTT	CSVEGTQNTEAFF
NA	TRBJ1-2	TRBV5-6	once	TGTGCCAGCAGCCAGGGATTGGGGACCGGGGACTATGGCTACACCTTC	CASSQGLGTGDYGYTF
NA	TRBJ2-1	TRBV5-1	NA	TGCGCCAGCAGCTTGACCTTCAATGAGCAGTTCTTC	CASSLTFNEQFF
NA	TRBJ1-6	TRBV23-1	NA	TGCGCCAGCAGTCAATCGGGTCCCGGGACATGTTCACCCCTCCACTTT	CASSQSGPGTCSPLHF
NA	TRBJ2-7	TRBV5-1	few	TGCGCCAGCAGCTTAGAGGGGGGCTACGAGCAGTACTTC	CASSLEGGYEQYF
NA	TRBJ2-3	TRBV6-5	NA	TGTGCCAGCACTTTCACAGGGAGTCGTACAGATACGCAGTATTTT	CASTFTGSRTDTQYF
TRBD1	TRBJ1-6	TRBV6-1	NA	TGTGCCGGTACGGACAGGTACAATTCACCCCTCCACTTT	CAGTDRYNSPLHF
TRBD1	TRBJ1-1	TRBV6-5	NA	TGTGCCAGCAGTTACCTCACAGGGGACACTGAAGCTTTCTTT	CASSYLTGDTEAFF
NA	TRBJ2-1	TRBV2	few	TGTGCCAGCAGTGGGGGGGACGTAAATGAGCAGTTCTTC	CASSGGDVNEQFF
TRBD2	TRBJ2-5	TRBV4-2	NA	TGTGCCAGCAGCCAAGGGACTAGTACAGAGACCCAGTACTTC	CASSQGTSTETQYF
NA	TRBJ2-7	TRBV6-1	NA	TGTGCCAGCAGTAAGACTCTACTCGAGCAGTACTTC	CASSKTLLEQYF
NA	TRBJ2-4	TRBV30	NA	TGTGCCTGGTGCTCTGCCAAAAACATTCAGTACTTC	CAWCSAKNIQYF
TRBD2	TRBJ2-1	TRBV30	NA	TGTGCCTGGAGCCCCCCGGTGGGGGGGAGCTACAATGAGCAGTTCTTC	CAWSPPVGGSYNEQFF
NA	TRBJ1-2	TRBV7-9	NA	TGTGCCAGCAGCTTTAATCAGGGAGCCTATGGCTACACCTTC	CASSFNQGAYGYTF
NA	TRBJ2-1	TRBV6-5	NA	TGTGCCACTCGAATTGAGGCTAGCGACAATGAGCAGTTCTTC	CATRIEASDNEQFF
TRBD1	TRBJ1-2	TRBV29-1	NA	TGCAGCGTCCTTAGAGCGACAGGGGGTGATGGCTACACCTTC	CSVLRATGGDGYTF
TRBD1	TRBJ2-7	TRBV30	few	TGTGCCTGGAGTCAGGGGGCGGCCTACGAGCAGTACTTC	CAWSQGAAYEQYF
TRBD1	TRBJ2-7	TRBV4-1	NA	TGCGCCAGCAGCCGATACGGGACAGGGGGTAGGCACGAGCAGTACTTC	CASSRYGTGGRHEQYF
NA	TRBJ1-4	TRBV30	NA	TGTGCCTGGAGCGCTCCGGGAGCAACTAATGAAAAACTGTTTTTT	CAWSAPGATNEKLFF
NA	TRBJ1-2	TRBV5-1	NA	TGCGCCAGCAACGGCGGACGGGGAACCTATGGCTACACCTTC	CASNGGRGTYGYTF
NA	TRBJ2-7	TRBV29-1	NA	TGCAGCGTTGAAGGGACAGCCCAGAGCTCCTACGAGCAGTACTTC	CSVEGTAQSSYEQYF
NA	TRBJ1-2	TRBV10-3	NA	TGTGCCATCAGTCCCACAGGCCCCCAAAATCCGAACTATGGCTACACCTTC	CAISPTGPQNPNYGYTF
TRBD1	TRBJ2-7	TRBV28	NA	TGTGCCAGCAGCGCTCCCATGACAGGGACCGAGCAGTACTTC	CASSAPMTGTEQYF
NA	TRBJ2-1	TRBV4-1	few	TGCGCCAGCAGCGGGGGGATTTCCTACAATGAGCAGTTCTTC	CASSGGISYNEQFF
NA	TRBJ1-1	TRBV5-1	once	TGCGCCAGCAGCTTGGCACAGAACACTGAAGCTTTCTTT	CASSLAQNTEAFF
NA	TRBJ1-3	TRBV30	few	TGTGCCTGGAGTGTACCAGGGACCTCTGGAAACACCATATATTTT	CAWSVPGTSGNTIYF
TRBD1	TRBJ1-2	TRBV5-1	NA	TGCGCCAGCCGTAAGTGGGGGACAGAGTATGGCTACACCTTC	CASRKWGTEYGYTF
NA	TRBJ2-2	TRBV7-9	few	TGTGCCAGCAGCTTGGACAGCGGGAACACCGGGGAGCTGTTTTTT	CASSLDSGNTGELFF
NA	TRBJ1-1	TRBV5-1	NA	TGCGCCAGCAGGTTCCGAAAGGACACTGAAGCTTTCTTT	CASRFRKDTEAFF
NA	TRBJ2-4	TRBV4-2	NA	TGTGCCAGCAGCCAAGACTATCTTCAGTACTTC	CASSQDYLQYF
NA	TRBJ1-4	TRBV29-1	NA	TGCAGCGTTGGTCCCCTGGGGGAGGAAAAACTGTTTTTT	CSVGPLGEEKLFF
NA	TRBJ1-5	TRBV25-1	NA	TGTGCCAGACCCCCCCTCGGACAGCTCAATCAGCCCCAGCATTTT	CARPPLGQLNQPQHF
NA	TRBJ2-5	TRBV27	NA	TGTGCCAGCACCCTCGGGTCCGAGACCCAGTACTTC	CASTLGSETQYF
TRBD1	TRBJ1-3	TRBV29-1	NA	TGCAGCGTGGAGGACAGGTCCTCTGGAAACACCATATATTTT	CSVEDRSSGNTIYF
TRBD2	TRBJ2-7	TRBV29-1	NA	TGCAGCGTTGAAGATCCCGGGGGGTCTTCCTACGAGCAGTACTTC	CSVEDPGGSSYEQYF
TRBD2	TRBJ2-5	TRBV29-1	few	TGCAGCGTCACGAATGCGGGGGTACTTCAAGAGACCCAGTACTTC	CSVTNAGVLQETQYF
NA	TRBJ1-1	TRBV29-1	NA	TGCAGCGTTCATGATTACACTGAAGCTTTCTTT	CSVHDYTEAFF
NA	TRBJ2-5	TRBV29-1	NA	TGCAGCGTTGGGGATAACGGCGAGACCCAGTACTTC	CSVGDNGETQYF
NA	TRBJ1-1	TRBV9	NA	TGTGCCAGCAGCGTAGAGAGACATCCGAACACTGAAGCTTTCTTT	CASSVERHPNTEAFF
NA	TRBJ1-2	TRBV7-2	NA	TGTGCCAGCAGCCCGGACAGTAACTATGGCTACACCTTC	CASSPDSNYGYTF
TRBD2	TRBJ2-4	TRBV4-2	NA	TGTGCCAGCAGCCAAGTCGGGGGGGAAAACATTCAGTACTTC	CASSQVGGENIQYF